This T cell receptor (beta chain) was identified during a study of regulatory T cells in long-lasting Graves disease. Trimming shortened V by 3 bases and J by 0 bases, and 30 bases separated the two germline ends. The CDR3 sequence is 21 residues long. This clonotype was seen repeatedly, ten times or more. Libraries of TCR beta came from iRepertoire HTBI primers plus Arm-PCR of CDR3 regions. TCRdb recomputed calls from the multiplex PCR reads with MiXCR, one row per CDR3 protein. The sample shows 450,000 to 650,000 distinct CDR3 sequences, roughly 16% of them seen only once. The time point: newly diagnosed GD, antithyroid drugs for less than 3 months. Isolated PBMC RNA provided the starting material for the TCR library. This sample was also put to use in a study of T cells in Graves' hyperthyroidism and ophthalmopathy.

The specimen comprised peripheral blood mononuclear cells (PBMCs), sampled at new diagnosis, from a patient treated with antithyroid drugs. The receptor's source is a woman aged 40 to 65 with Graves disease. The chain is built from TRBV12-3 or TRBV12-4 and TRBJ2-7, with D perhaps TRBD1 (6 bases). This CDR3 reads CASSLGSVWGRQPLFSYEQYF. The CDR3 DNA reads TGTGCCAGCAGTTTGGGGTCAGTTTGGGGGCGACAGCCTTTATTCTCCTACGAGCAGTACTTC.